A few counts support the clone carrying this TCR beta chain. Its antigen remains unidentified. This sample stems from a study of CD8 T cells in ankylosing spondylitis. Findings and limits, study-wide: The clones that were linked to disease were reported to be significantly enriched in matched synovial fluid samples from ankylosing spondylitis patients.

This CDR3 region has 15 residues. In germline, CDR1 is MNHEY, CDR2 SMNVEV (reference sequence). The ends were cut back, 2 bases at V and 0 bases at J, with 11 bases in the middle. Construction of TCR beta libraries was performed using quantitative 5'-RACE with molecular barcodes. TCRdb used MiXCR to reprocess the 5' RACE reads, holding one entry per CDR3 protein. The sample includes approximately 200,000 distinct CDR3 sequences, 9.5% to 15% of them seen just once. This clonotype was sampled from a male donor with ankylosing spondylitis or in good health (not recorded which). The sample was blood, either unsorted or a sorted T cell fraction (not recorded which). The chain recombines TRBV27 with TRBJ2-7; D is perhaps TRBD2 (7 bases). CDR3 nucleotide sequence: TGTGCCAGCAGTTTAGGGGGCGGGAGCTCCTACGAGCAGTACTTC. Its protein product is CASSLGGGSSYEQYF.